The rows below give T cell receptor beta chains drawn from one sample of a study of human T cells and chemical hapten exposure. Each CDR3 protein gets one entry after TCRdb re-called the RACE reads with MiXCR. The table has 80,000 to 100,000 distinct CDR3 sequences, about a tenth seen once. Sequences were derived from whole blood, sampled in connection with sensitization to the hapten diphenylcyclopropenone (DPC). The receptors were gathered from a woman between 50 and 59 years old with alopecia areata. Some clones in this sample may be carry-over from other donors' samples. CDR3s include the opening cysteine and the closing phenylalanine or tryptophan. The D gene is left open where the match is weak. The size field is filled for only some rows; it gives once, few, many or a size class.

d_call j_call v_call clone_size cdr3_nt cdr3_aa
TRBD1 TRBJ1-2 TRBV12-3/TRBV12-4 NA TGTGCCAGCACCCGGGACAGTCCTAGGAGCTACACCTTC CASTRDSPRSYTF
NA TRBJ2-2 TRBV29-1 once TGCAGCGTTGAGGGTACAGGGAAAAACACCGGGGAGCTGTTTTTT CSVEGTGKNTGELFF
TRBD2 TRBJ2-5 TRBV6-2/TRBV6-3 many TGTGCCAGCAGTTTGGGGGGAGGGAGTGTGGAGACCCAGTACTTC CASSLGGGSVETQYF
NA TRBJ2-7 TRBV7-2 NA TGTGCCAGCAGCTTGTGGAGTTCACACGAGCAGTACTTC CASSLWSSHEQYF
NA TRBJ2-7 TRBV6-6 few TGTGCCAGCATCCCCGGGACTTTCCCCTCCTACGAGCAGTACTTC CASIPGTFPSYEQYF
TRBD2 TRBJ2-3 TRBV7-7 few TGTGCTAGCAGCTCCGGACTAGCCAGAGATACGCAGTATTTT CASSSGLARDTQYF
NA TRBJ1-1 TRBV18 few TGTGCCAGCTCATTGCCATCTGCTATGAACACTGAAGCTTTCTTT CASSLPSAMNTEAFF
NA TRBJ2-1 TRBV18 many TGTGCCAGCTCACCACCGAAACCCCAACAGTACAATGAGCAGTTCTTC CASSPPKPQQYNEQFF
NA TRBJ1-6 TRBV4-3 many TGCGCCAGCAGCCAAGAGTTGGGGAGCTCACCCCTCCACTTT CASSQELGSSPLHF
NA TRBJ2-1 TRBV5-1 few TGCGCCAGCAGCTCGGCACAGGGGAGGGATGAGCAGTTCTTC CASSSAQGRDEQFF
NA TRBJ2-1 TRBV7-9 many TGTGCCAGCAGCTTAAAGGGCCATGAGCAGTTCTTC CASSLKGHEQFF
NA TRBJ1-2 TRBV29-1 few TGCAGCGTTGCCAGCCCCCTGGAGGGCTACACCTTC CSVASPLEGYTF
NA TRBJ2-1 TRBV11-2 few TGTGCCAGCAGCTGGGCGGGGAGGAATGAGCAGTTCTTC CASSWAGRNEQFF
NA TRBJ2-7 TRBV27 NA TGTGCCAGCGGCGGGCTTGGGGGGTACGAGCAGTACTTC CASGGLGGYEQYF
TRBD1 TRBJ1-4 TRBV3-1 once TGTGCCAGCAGCGCCTACACGGGACAGATGGCAAAACTGTTTTTT CASSAYTGQMAKLFF
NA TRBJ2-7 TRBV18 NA TGTGCCAGCTCACCATATACAGAATACGAGCAGTACTTC CASSPYTEYEQYF
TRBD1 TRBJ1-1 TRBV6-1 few TGTGCCAGCAGGAGGGACAGGGGAAGCACTGAAGCTTTCTTT CASRRDRGSTEAFF
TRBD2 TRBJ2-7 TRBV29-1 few TGCAGCGCGACGGGAGGGGAGGGGGAGCAGTACTTC CSATGGEGEQYF
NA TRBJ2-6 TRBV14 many TGTGCCAGCAGTGGACAGCACTCTGGGGCCAACGTCCTGACTTTC CASSGQHSGANVLTF
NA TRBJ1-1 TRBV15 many TGTGCCACCAGCAGACCGGGGGCGGGTGAAGCTTTCTTT CATSRPGAGEAFF
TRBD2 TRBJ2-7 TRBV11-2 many TGTGCCAGCAGCAAGACCGGGACTAGCGGGGGCCGCGAGCAGTACTTC CASSKTGTSGGREQYF
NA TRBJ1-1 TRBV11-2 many TGTGCCAGCAGCTTAGATCTCCGTACTGAAGCTTTCTTT CASSLDLRTEAFF
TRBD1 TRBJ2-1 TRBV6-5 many TGTGCCAGCAGTTACAACGTCGGACAGGCGAGTGAGCAGTTCTTC CASSYNVGQASEQFF
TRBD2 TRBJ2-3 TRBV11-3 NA TGTGCCAGCAGCTCCGGAATGTTTCTAGCGGGGGTCACAGATACGCAGTATTTT CASSSGMFLAGVTDTQYF
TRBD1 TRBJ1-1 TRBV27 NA TGTGCCAGCACTCGTACAGGGGGCAAGGCTGAAGCTTTCTTT CASTRTGGKAEAFF
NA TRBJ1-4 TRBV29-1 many TGCAGCGTTAAAGGGGTTGAAAAACTGTTTTTT CSVKGVEKLFF
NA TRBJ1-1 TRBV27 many TGTGCCGCAGGGGATCACACTGAAGCTTTCTTT CAAGDHTEAFF
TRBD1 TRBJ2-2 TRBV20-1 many TGCAGTGCGCGGACAGGGGGCAACACCGGGGAGCTGTTTTTT CSARTGGNTGELFF
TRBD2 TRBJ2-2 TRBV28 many TGTGCCAGTCGCACGGGAGGGTCGGACACCGGGGAGCTGTTTTTT CASRTGGSDTGELFF
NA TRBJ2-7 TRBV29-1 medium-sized TGCAGCGTTGGAGGAGGCTTCTCGAGCTCCTACGAGCAGTACTTC CSVGGGFSSSYEQYF
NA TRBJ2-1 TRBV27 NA TGTGCCAGCAGTCCCTGGGCCGGTCCCCACAATGAGCAGTTCTTC CASSPWAGPHNEQFF
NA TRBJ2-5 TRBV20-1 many TGCAGTGCTAGATTTCGGTTGACGGTAGAGACCCAGTACTTC CSARFRLTVETQYF
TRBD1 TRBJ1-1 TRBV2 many TGTGCCAGCAGGGCTGGACAGGGGGCCACTGAAGCTTTCTTT CASRAGQGATEAFF
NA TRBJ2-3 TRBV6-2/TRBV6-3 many TGTGCCAGCAGCCACCCGGGGATCCGCACAGATACGCAGTATTTT CASSHPGIRTDTQYF
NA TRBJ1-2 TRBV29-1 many TGCAGCGTTGGCCTCGCCAGTAACTATGGCTACACCTTC CSVGLASNYGYTF
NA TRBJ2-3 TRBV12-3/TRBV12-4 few TGTGCCAGCAAAAAGGGGGGCGGCACAGATACGCAGTATTTT CASKKGGGTDTQYF
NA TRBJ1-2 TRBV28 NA TGTGCCAGCAGCTCTCATCCCTTGGACGGCTACACCTTC CASSSHPLDGYTF
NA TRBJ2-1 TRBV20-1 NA TGCAGTGCTAGCCCCCTACAGGGAAGGTATGAGCAGTTCTTC CSASPLQGRYEQFF
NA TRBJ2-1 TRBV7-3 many TGTGCCAGCGCATTATCACGACAGGCAAGCTCCTACAATGAGCAGTTCTTC CASALSRQASSYNEQFF
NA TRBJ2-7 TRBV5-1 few TGCGCCAGCAGCCGGGACTCCAACTACGAGCAGTACTTC CASSRDSNYEQYF
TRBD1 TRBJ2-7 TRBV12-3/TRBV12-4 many TGTGCCAGCAGTAGCGGACAGGGGGCGCGGGAGCAGTACTTC CASSSGQGAREQYF
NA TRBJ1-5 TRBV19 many TGTGCCAGTAAAATTAGCAATCAGCCCCAGCATTTT CASKISNQPQHF
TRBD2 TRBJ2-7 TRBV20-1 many TGCAGTGCTAGAGATCAAGTGGGAGCGGGATACGAGCAGTACTTC CSARDQVGAGYEQYF
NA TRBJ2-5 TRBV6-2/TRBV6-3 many TGTGCCAGCAGTCCCCTCGCGGGCCTGACCCAGTACTTC CASSPLAGLTQYF